The 14 T cell receptor beta chains presented below share a single source sample, sequenced in a study of blood T cell repertoires in COVID-19. Only in-frame clones appear in the TCRdb table, and some are missing; sequencing was by immunoSEQ multiplex PCR. Of a few hundred thousand clones listed, about 89% were seen once; the top ten hold approximately 4.1%. What was sequenced was PBMCs or T cells enriched from blood (not recorded which). The receptors here all came from a woman aged 30 to 39 who had recovered from COVID-19.

The V call is TRBV9, the J call TRBJ1-2; 7 bases match TRBD1. CDR3 length equals 15 residues. The germline V gene has CDR1 SGDLS and CDR2 YYNGEE. J was trimmed by 3 bases and V by 0 bases; bases with no gene match: 5. The CDR3 loop is CASSVGDSDYYGYTF. CDR3 nucleotide sequence: TGTGCCAGCAGCGTAGGGGACAGCGACTACTATGGCTACACCTTC.

This clone was picked up one time. This chain links TRBV19 with TRBJ2-3, with TRBD1 matching over 8 bases. The CDR3 is made up of 15 amino acids. CDR1 is LNHDA, CDR2 SQIVND, per germline (reference sequence). J lost 1 base, V lost 7 bases, and 7 bases had no gene match. The CDR3 DNA reads as TGTGCCAGTATCGACAGGGGAATTGGCACAGATACGCAGTATTTT. Its translation: CASIDRGIGTDTQYF.

The chain uses TRBV11-2 and TRBJ2-7; D is undetermined. Germline assignment: CDR1 SGHAT and CDR2 FQNNGV. The CDR3 covers 14 residues. V shed 0 bases and J shed 1 base, with 7 bases lying between them. The CDR3 DNA reads TGTGCCAGCAGCTTAGATACCAGATCCTACGAGCAGTACTTC. Translated, it gives CASSLDTRSYEQYF.

The chain recombines TRBV7-2 with TRBJ1-2; 7 nucleotides match TRBD1. V was pared by 7 bases and J by 4 bases, with 6 bases of the junction left unmatched. The CDR3 is made up of 13 amino acids. Germline loops: CDR1 SGHTA, CDR2 FQGNSA. The CDR3 spells CASNLGQFYGYTF. CDR3 nucleotides: TGTGCCAGCAACCTGGGACAGTTCTATGGCTACACCTTC.

In DNA form, the CDR3 reads TGTGCCAGTAGTGGACTGGGGACTAGCGGGATTATCGAGCAGTACTTC. The encoded protein is CASSGLGTSGIIEQYF. The chain uses TRBV19 and TRBJ2-7; the match to TRBD2 covers 13 bases. Trimming removed 5 bases from V and 6 bases from J; junction bases left unmatched: 10. Germline V lookup: CDR1 LNHDA, CDR2 SQIVND (reference sequence). The CDR3 spans 16 residues.

This clone appeared once. This chain joins TRBV7-3 and TRBJ2-2, with 8 bases aligning to TRBD1. The CDR3 has 15 amino acids. V lost 6 bases and J lost 0; bases outside the gene matches: 3. Germline V CDR1 and CDR2: SGHTA, FQGTGA. The chain's CDR3 is CASSRQGPNTGELFF. CDR3 nucleotides: TGTGCCAGCAGTCGACAGGGGCCGAACACCGGGGAGCTGTTTTTT.

The V and J genes are TRBV15 and TRBJ1-2; TRBD1 agrees at 7 bases. Looked up from germline, CDR1 is LNHNV and CDR2 is YYDKDF (reference sequence). J lost 6 bases, V lost 0 bases, and 4 bases had no gene match. This CDR3 region has 14 residues. The CDR3, as DNA: TGTGCCACCAGCAGAGAAGACAGGGAGGATGGCTACACCTTC. It translates to CATSREDREDGYTF.

The DNA for the CDR3 is TGTGCCAGCTCCCGTTCAGGGGGCTTCGACACAGATACGCAGTATTTT. This translates into CASSRSGGFDTDTQYF. The chain recombines TRBV18 with TRBJ2-3, with 8 bases lining up with TRBD1. V trimming: 6 bases; J trimming: 2 bases; junction bases outside the gene matches: 10. This CDR3 contains 16 residues. Looked up from germline, CDR1 is KGHSH and CDR2 is LQKENI.

V usage is TRBV28 and J usage is TRBJ2-1, with 16 bases identical to TRBD2. Germline CDR1 reads MDHEN; CDR2 reads SYDVKM. This CDR3 is 19 amino acids long. The V and J ends lost 3 bases and 5 bases, in that order; junction bases with no gene match: 10. CDR3 protein: CASSFLPGLAGGIHNEQFF. The CDR3 DNA is TGTGCCAGCAGTTTCCTCCCGGGACTAGCGGGAGGGATACACAATGAGCAGTTCTTC.

The rearrangement uses TRBV11-2 and TRBJ2-4; 8 bases are a match to TRBD2. Germline V CDR1 and CDR2: SGHAT, FQNNGV. V lost 5 bases to trimming and J lost 7 bases; unmatched junction nucleotides: 13. There are 16 residues in the CDR3. DNA for the CDR3: TGTGCCAGCAGCCCGAGCCCGGCAGCGGGAGAGAACATTCAGTACTTC. This codes for CASSPSPAAGENIQYF.

V gene TRBV9 combines with J gene TRBJ2-5, with a tentative D call TRBD2 (6 bases). From germline, CDR1 is SGDLS and CDR2 YYNGEE. V was pared by 0 bases and J by 1 base, with 13 bases between. The length of the CDR3 is 16 residues. CDR3 sequence (DNA): TGTGCCAGCAGCGTAGGAGGAGGGATTACCCAAGAGACCCAGTACTTC. It specifies CASSVGGGITQETQYF.

The chain uses TRBV30 and TRBJ2-7; unclear D gene. The CDR3 has 12 residues. Germline V CDR1 and CDR2: GTSNPN, SVGIG (reference sequence). Trimming took off 3 bases at V and 8 bases at J, with 14 bases between the two ends. The chain's CDR3 is CAWRAARFQQYF. As DNA, the CDR3 is TGTGCCTGGAGGGCTGCAAGATTCCAGCAGTACTTC.

V gene TRBV7-6 combines with J gene TRBJ2-1, with 10 nucleotides matching TRBD2. This CDR3 spans 15 amino acids. Germline CDR1 SGHVS, CDR2 FNYEAQ. With V trimmed by 5 bases and J by 3 bases, 4 bases remained unmatched. This CDR3 reads CASSRTSGDYNEQFF. CDR3 DNA sequence: TGTGCCAGCAGCCGGACTAGCGGAGACTACAATGAGCAGTTCTTC.

This chain connects TRBV4-2 to TRBJ2-2; the match to TRBD2 covers 8 bases. The CDR3 covers 16 residues. Trimming at V came to 1 base and at J to 4 bases, leaving 5 bases not matched to a gene. Germline loops: CDR1 LGHNA, CDR2 YNFKEQ. The CDR3 sequence: CASSQVAGQSTGELFF. CDR3 bases: TGTGCCAGCAGCCAAGTAGCGGGGCAGAGCACCGGGGAGCTGTTTTTT.